This T cell receptor (beta chain) originates from a study of regulatory T cells in long-lasting Graves disease. According to the study, TCR beta libraries were built with iRepertoire HTBI primers and CDR3-region Arm-PCR. TCRdb independently ran MiXCR on the multiplex PCR reads; one entry per CDR3 protein. Counted here are under 300,000 distinct CDR3 sequences, around 18% occurring once; the ten biggest clones make up 12% to 15%. Germline V gene lookup returns CDR1 SQVTM and CDR2 ANQGSEA. The CDR3 runs 13 residues. Trimming took off 4 bases at V and 5 bases at J, with 14 bases between the two ends. Time point denoted: newly diagnosed GD, antithyroid drugs for less than 3 months. RNA from PBMCs was the source of the TCR library. This clonotype was counted ten times or more. These data also formed part of another study, on T cells in Graves' hyperthyroidism and ophthalmopathy.

This sequence was found in a young woman with Graves disease. The sample in question was peripheral blood mononuclear cells (PBMCs), obtained at new diagnosis, from a patient treated with antithyroid drugs. The chain employs TRBV29-1 and TRBJ1-1, with a possible D match to TRBD1 (5 bases). The CDR3 loop reads CSVAFQQGTEAFF. The CDR3 coding sequence is TGCAGCGTTGCGTTTCAGCAGGGTACTGAAGCTTTCTTT. Using reference TRBV29-1 and TRBJ1-1 for the parts outside the CDR3, the full variable domain is SAVISQKPSRDICQRGTSLTIQCQVDSQVTMMFWYRQQPGQSLTLIATANQGSEATYESGFVIDKFPISRPNLTFSTLTVSNMSPEDSSIYLCSVAFQQGTEAFFGQGTRLTVV.